This record covers a single T cell receptor (beta chain). The ends were cut back, 1 base at V and 6 bases at J, with 10 bases in the middle. The V gene's germline CDR1 is SGHTA and CDR2 FQGNSA. The CDR3 loop spans 13 amino acids. This table comes from immunoSEQ multiplex PCR, and its TCRdb copy is limited to in-frame clones, with some not included. This table holds about 230,000 clones, more than 65% found once. This record belongs to a study of blood T cell repertoires in COVID-19. The V and J genes are TRBV7-2 and TRBJ2-7, with a possible D match to TRBD2 (5 bases). Material: peripheral blood. This clonotype originated in a woman between 40 and 55 years old who had recovered from COVID-19. CDR3 sequence: CASSLGEPGEQYF. CDR3 coding DNA: TGTGCCAGCAGCTTAGGGGAGCCTGGCGAGCAGTACTTC.